The clone carrying this T cell receptor (beta chain) was seen more than once but under ten times. TCR alpha and beta CDR3 regions were amplified from RNA using iRepertoire nested multiplex PCR. TCRdb reprocessed the multiplex PCR reads via MiXCR and lists one record per CDR3 protein. The sample has a few hundred thousand distinct CDR3 sequences; around 45% are singletons. The sample is drawn from a study of glioma-infiltrating T cells. Overall study: Samples included WHO grade II oligodendrogliomas or astrocytomas and initial-diagnosis grade IV glioblastomas. About one million peripheral T cells were targeted at about 4- to 10-fold coverage.

Germline-derived CDR1 and CDR2 are ENHRY and SYGVKD. The ends lost 5 bases at V and 2 bases at J; junction bases unmatched: 4. The length of the CDR3 is 14 residues. The sequence was obtained from a human donor with low-grade glioma or glioblastoma, undergoing nonglioma brain surgery, or in good health (not recorded which). What was sequenced was glioma tissue, nonneoplastic brain tissue, or PBMCs (not recorded which). The chain recombines TRBV10-3 with TRBJ1-1, with TRBD1 matching over 8 bases. CDR3 nucleotides: TGTGCCATCAGTACCCCAGGGGGCAACACTGAAGCTTTCTTT. This translates into CAISTPGGNTEAFF.